Each of the 27 T cell receptor beta chains below was sequenced from the same sample in a study of CD8 T cells in Susac syndrome. Random hexamers were used to reverse transcribe the RNA input (about 0.5 to 1 ug). One entry per CDR3 protein, called by TCRdb with MiXCR from the immunoSEQ multiplex PCR reads. Among more than 150,000 distinct CDR3 sequences listed, just under 95% were seen once. Sequencing was done on a sample of CD4+ T cells from PBMCs. The receptors were sampled from a human donor in good health.

J is TRBJ2-7 and V is TRBV5-6; D gene unclear. The CDR3 runs 14 residues. Germline CDR1 reads SGHDT; CDR2 reads YYEEEE. Trimming stripped 2 bases from V and 0 bases from J, with 9 bases between. CDR3 loop: CASSFQVGSYEQYF. Here the CDR3 DNA reads TGTGCCAGCAGCTTCCAGGTCGGCTCCTACGAGCAGTACTTC.

This chain joins TRBV29-1 and TRBJ1-2; no firm D call. With 6 bases removed from V and 1 base from J, the gap between germline ends came to 15 bases. The V gene's germline CDR1 is SQVTM and CDR2 ANQGSEA. CDR3 length: 14 amino acids. CDR3 DNA: TGCAGCGTGGAGGAGGGTGGAGTTAACTATGGCTACACCTTC. It encodes CSVEEGGVNYGYTF.

The chain is built from TRBV2 and TRBJ2-7; the D gene is possibly TRBD1 (5 bases). This CDR3 has 13 amino acids. The ends were cut back, 3 bases at V and 5 bases at J, with 11 bases in the middle. Germline V gives CDR1 SNHLY, CDR2 FYNNEI. This chain's CDR3 is CASSEETVDEQYF. The DNA for the CDR3 is TGTGCCAGCAGTGAGGAGACAGTGGACGAGCAGTACTTC.

With regard to this clonotype: At one of its ends the junction is not consistent with the germline gene, which may arise from a read error. This sequence joins TRBV27 and TRBJ1-6; the D gene is possibly TRBD1 (6 bases). CDR3 length equals 10 residues. CDR1 is MNHEY and CDR2 is SMNVEV in the germline V gene (reference sequence). Here the CDR3 reads CQGSRSPLHF. CDR3 coding DNA: TGCCAGGGGAGTAGATCACCCCTCCACTTT.

The rearrangement links TRBV5-6 to TRBJ1-3; D call uncertain. The CDR3 covers 13 residues. Trimming pared 7 bases from V and 0 bases from J, leaving 8 bases between. Germline V gene data show CDR1 as SGHDT and CDR2 as YYEEEE. CDR3 sequence: CASGPRSGNTIYF. For the CDR3, the DNA is TGTGCCAGCGGCCCTCGCTCTGGAAACACCATATATTTT.

The chain couples TRBV30 to TRBJ2-6; the D gene is possibly TRBD2 (5 bases). This CDR3 has 14 amino acids. Germline V CDR1 and CDR2: GTSNPN, SVGIG (reference sequence). Trimming took 1 base from V and 1 from J, leaving 5 bases between them. The CDR3 nucleotides read TGTGCCTGGAGTGGAGGGTCTGGGGCCAACGTCCTGACTTTC. This translates into CAWSGGSGANVLTF.

The rearrangement joins TRBV6-5 to TRBJ2-7; unclear D gene. The V gene lost 4 bases and the J gene lost 6 bases, with 7 bases spanning the gap. The CDR3 sequence is 11 residues long. The germline V gene has CDR1 MNHEY and CDR2 SVGAGI. The DNA of the CDR3 is TGTGCCAGCAGTTCGACTGGCGAGCAGTACTTC. It yields the protein CASSSTGEQYF.

J is TRBJ1-5 and V is TRBV24-1; unclear D gene. The V gene lost 3 bases and the J gene lost 9 bases, with 11 bases spanning the gap. The CDR3 contains 13 residues. In germline, CDR1 is KGHDR, CDR2 SFDVKD. The CDR3 DNA is TGTGCCACCAGTGATCCAACTTGTAGGCCCCAGCATTTT. It encodes CATSDPTCRPQHF.

The chain joins TRBV20-1 to TRBJ2-3, with 15 bases identical to TRBD2. Germline V gene lookup returns CDR1 DFQATT and CDR2 SNEGSKA (reference sequence). CDR3 length: 14 amino acids. Trimming at V came to 6 bases and at J to 6 bases, leaving 4 bases not matched to a gene. The CDR3: CSASGTSGGDTQYF. For the CDR3, the DNA is TGCAGTGCCTCTGGGACTAGCGGGGGGGATACGCAGTATTTT.

The chain employs TRBV20-1 and TRBJ1-1; D is uncertain. Trimming pared 7 bases from V and 5 bases from J, leaving 14 bases between. The V gene's germline CDR1 is DFQATT and CDR2 SNEGSKA (reference sequence). This CDR3 is 12 amino acids long. The CDR3 protein is CSGGDRLTEAFF. The CDR3 region has the DNA TGCAGTGGTGGGGATCGTTTAACTGAAGCTTTCTTT.

With respect to this clonotype: Given the absence of the conserved phenylalanine or tryptophan at the CDR3 end, a read error is likely. This chain uses TRBV7-3 with TRBJ2-1; D possibly uses TRBD1 or TRBD2 (5 bases each). CDR1 SGHTA and CDR2 FQGTGA come from the germline V gene. Trimming removed 4 bases at V and 8 bases at J, with 12 bases between. This CDR3 is 13 amino acids long. CDR3 DNA: TGTGCCAGCAGCTCCCTCCCGGGGCATGAGCAGTTCTCC. Translating it yields CASSSLPGHEQFS.

The V gene is TRBV5-1, the J gene TRBJ1-6; a weak D match, TRBD1 (5 bases). V was cut by 0 bases and J by 0 bases, with 7 bases left in between. Germline V gene lookup returns CDR1 SGHRS and CDR2 YFSETQ. The length of the CDR3 is 16 residues. CDR3 nucleotide sequence: TGCGCCAGCAGCTTGGCTGGGGGCTCCTATAATTCACCCCTCCACTTT. Translation: CASSLAGGSYNSPLHF.

The chain has TRBV15 and TRBJ1-1; TRBD1 agrees at 8 bases. J gave up 11 bases and V 0 bases, and 5 bases lay outside the gene matches. The CDR3 spans 13 residues. The germline V gene encodes CDR1 LNHNV and CDR2 YYDKDF (reference sequence). The CDR3 DNA reads TGTGCCACCAGCAGAGAAGGACAGGGACACGCTTTCTTT. Its protein is CATSREGQGHAFF.

This clonotype has just a few counts. This chain uses TRBV12-3 or TRBV12-4 with TRBJ2-5; D possibly uses TRBD1 or TRBD2 (5 bases each). This CDR3 contains 12 residues. Trimming left V 5 bases short and J 1 base short, with 5 bases between. The CDR3 is CASSGTQETQYF. The CDR3 DNA is TGTGCCAGCAGTGGGACCCAAGAGACCCAGTACTTC.

This clonotype was observed a single time. This chain connects TRBV20-1 to TRBJ2-3, with a tentative D call TRBD2 (6 bases). The CDR3 runs to 16 residues. Germline V gene data show CDR1 as DFQATT and CDR2 as SNEGSKA (reference sequence). V lost 5 bases, J lost 2 bases, and 20 bases lay in between. CDR3 sequence (DNA): TGCAGTGCTCACCCCGAGACTAGGGGATTCACAGATACGCAGTATTTT. This codes for CSAHPETRGFTDTQYF.

The sample holds one count of this clonotype. This sequence joins TRBV29-1 and TRBJ1-5, with TRBD1 identical over 7 bases. V lost 4 bases and J lost 7; bases outside the gene matches: 7. The CDR3 spans 13 residues. Per germline, CDR1 SQVTM and CDR2 ANQGSEA. The CDR3 here is CSVGQGGEQPQHF. The CDR3 DNA reads as TGCAGCGTTGGACAGGGCGGGGAGCAGCCCCAGCATTTT.

The genes are TRBV4-3 and TRBJ2-7; D assignment may be TRBD1 or TRBD2 (5 bases each). V shed 4 bases and J shed 6 bases, with 16 bases lying between them. The CDR3 has 14 residues. Germline CDR1 LGHNA, CDR2 YSLEER. The CDR3 reads CASSLGPGTSEQYF. The CDR3 DNA reads as TGCGCCAGCAGCCTGGGCCCAGGGACCAGCGAGCAGTACTTC.

The chain carries TRBV3-1 and TRBJ2-2; no clear D. The CDR3 is 15 residues long. Germline CDR1 and CDR2: LGHDT and YNNKEL (reference sequence). Trimming left V 1 base short and J 1 base short, with 7 bases between. DNA of the CDR3: TGTGCCAGCAGCCAAGCGCTAGAGAACACCGGGGAGCTGTTTTTT. This codes for CASSQALENTGELFF.

The chain carries TRBV20-1 and TRBJ1-2, with a possible D match to TRBD1 (6 bases). This CDR3 comprises 14 residues. Trimming stripped 0 bases from V and 5 bases from J, with 13 bases between. Germline values: CDR1 DFQATT, CDR2 SNEGSKA (reference sequence). The CDR3, as DNA: TGCAGTGCTAGAGATACTAGACAGGTATATGGCTACACCTTC. Translating gives CSARDTRQVYGYTF.

The V call is TRBV15, the J call TRBJ2-7; D is tentatively TRBD1 or TRBD2 (6 bases each). The CDR3 covers 16 residues. Trimming took 5 bases from V and 2 from J, leaving 19 bases between them. Germline values: CDR1 LNHNV, CDR2 YYDKDF (reference sequence). The CDR3 sequence is CATSGGGPRGAYEQYF. CDR3 nucleotide sequence: TGTGCCACCAGCGGTGGAGGACCGAGGGGGGCCTACGAGCAGTACTTC.

J is TRBJ1-6 and V is TRBV7-3; unclear D gene. This CDR3 has 13 amino acids. The V end lost 2 bases, the J end lost 10 bases, and 9 bases lay between the germline ends. Per the germline V gene, CDR1 is SGHTA and CDR2 is FQGTGA. Here the CDR3 reads CASSLGERSPLHF. The CDR3 region has the DNA TGTGCCAGCAGCTTAGGGGAACGGTCACCCCTCCACTTT. Together with reference TRBV7-3 and TRBJ1-6, the CDR3 gives the full variable domain: GAGVSQTPSNKVTEKGKYVELRCDPISGHTALYWYRQSLGQGPEFLIYFQGTGAADDSGLPNDRFFAVRPEGSVSTLKIQRTERGDSAVYLCASSLGERSPLHFGNGTRLTVT.

This clonotype appeared a single time. The V call is TRBV20-1, the J call TRBJ2-5; possible D gene TRBD2, 7 bases. The CDR3 is made up of 12 amino acids. Germline V gives CDR1 DFQATT, CDR2 SNEGSKA (reference sequence). V was trimmed by 5 bases and J by 4 bases, leaving 11 bases between them. The CDR3 DNA sequence: TGCAGTGCTCAGAGGGGGGGAGAGACCCAGTACTTC. Translation: CSAQRGGETQYF.

V is TRBV29-1 and J is TRBJ2-1; 14 positions agree with TRBD2. The CDR3 spans 14 residues. Per the germline V gene, CDR1 is SQVTM and CDR2 is ANQGSEA. Trimming at V came to 3 bases and at J to 8 bases, leaving 3 bases not matched to a gene. CDR3 bases: TGCAGCGTTGAGGGGACTAGCGGGGGATATGAGCAGTTCTTC. Its protein is CSVEGTSGGYEQFF.

The CDR3 spells CASSLRGGLQETQYF. The CDR3 bases are TGCGCCAGCAGCTTGCGCGGGGGACTCCAAGAGACCCAGTACTTC. This chain connects TRBV5-1 to TRBJ2-5; 7 bases fit TRBD2. CDR3 length equals 15 residues. Germline V gene data show CDR1 as SGHRS and CDR2 as YFSETQ. V dropped 1 base and J dropped 1; count of bases not matched to a gene: 4.

This sequence joins TRBV9 and TRBJ2-7, with D possibly being TRBD2 (6 bases). The CDR3 has 15 amino acids. The V end lost 0 bases, the J end lost 3 bases, and 13 bases lay between the germline ends. Germline V CDR1 and CDR2: SGDLS, YYNGEE. The chain's CDR3 is CASSVATGSGYEQYF. CDR3 nucleotides: TGTGCCAGCAGCGTAGCAACCGGGAGCGGCTACGAGCAGTACTTC.

The rearrangement links TRBV18 to TRBJ1-5, with a tentative D call TRBD1 (6 bases). This CDR3 region has 14 residues. Germline CDR1 is KGHSH and CDR2 is LQKENI. The ends were cut back, 4 bases at V and 2 bases at J, with 9 bases in the middle. CDR3 protein: CASSQGVGNQPQHF. The CDR3, as DNA: TGTGCCAGCTCACAGGGGGTAGGCAATCAGCCCCAGCATTTT.

As DNA, the CDR3 is TGTGCCAGCAGTCGAACAGGGGTTGCCGAGCAGTACTTC. It specifies CASSRTGVAEQYF. This chain joins TRBV27 and TRBJ2-7, with 7 bases fitting TRBD1. The CDR3 is 13 residues long. Per the germline V gene, CDR1 is MNHEY and CDR2 is SMNVEV (reference sequence). Trimming at V came to 5 bases and at J to 6 bases, leaving 7 bases not matched to a gene.